This entry lists 14 T cell receptor beta chains sequenced from one sample in a study of shared clonotypes between healthy human individuals. The data were produced by immunoSEQ multiplex PCR, yet TCRdb's version contains in-frame clones alone and is incomplete. The top ten clones hold under 0.8% of a sample with under 1,100,000 clones, more than 75% of them seen once. The sequenced sample consisted of memory CD4+ T cells from PBMCs. Subset reported: CD45RA-negative fraction. The origin of the receptors is a man between 18 and 35 years old in good health. Some clones in this sample may be carry-over from other donors' samples.

This clone was observed at least ten times. The chain is built from TRBV10-2 and TRBJ2-5; D remains ambiguous. Trimming stripped 2 bases from V and 1 base from J, with 5 bases between. The CDR3 runs to 13 residues. Germline assignment: CDR1 WSHSY and CDR2 SAAADI. For the CDR3, the DNA is TGCGCCAGCAGTGAGAACAGCCAAGAGACCCAGTACTTC. Its protein product is CASSENSQETQYF.

The chain recombines TRBV7-9 with TRBJ2-7, with D maybe TRBD1 (5 bases). The germline V gene encodes CDR1 SEHNR and CDR2 FQNEAQ (reference sequence). V was cut by 4 bases and J by 3 bases, with 22 bases left in between. The CDR3 contains 17 residues. For the CDR3, the DNA is TGTGCCAGCAGCTCAGGGCCTGACAGCCAGGGCATCTACGAGCAGTACTTC. Protein product: CASSSGPDSQGIYEQYF. Looking up the rest from reference TRBV7-9 and TRBJ2-7 gives the full variable domain: DTGVSQNPRHKITKRGQNVTFRCDPISEHNRLYWYRQTLGQGPEFLTYFQNEAQLEKSRLLSDRFSAERPKGSFSTLEIQRTEQGDSAMYLCASSSGPDSQGIYEQYFGPGTRLTVT.

This chain connects TRBV15 to TRBJ2-7; TRBD2 aligns across 14 bases. The germline gives CDR1 LNHNV, CDR2 YYDKDF (reference sequence). The CDR3 runs 16 residues. The ends lost 1 base at V and 5 bases at J; junction bases unmatched: 4. CDR3: CATSRAQGLAGDEQYF. The CDR3 bases are TGTGCCACCAGCAGAGCCCAGGGACTAGCGGGAGACGAGCAGTACTTC. Supplemented by reference TRBV15 and TRBJ2-7, the full variable domain reads DAMVIQNPRYQVTQFGKPVTLSCSQTLNHNVMYWYQQKSSQAPKLLFHYYDKDFNNEADTPDNFQSRRPNTSFCFLDIRSPGLGDTAMYLCATSRAQGLAGDEQYFGPGTRLTVT.

The gene calls are TRBV5-1 and TRBJ2-5, with D possibly TRBD1 on 6 matching bases. V was pared by 0 bases and J by 7 bases, with 10 bases between. The germline gives CDR1 SGHRS, CDR2 YFSETQ. This CDR3 has 13 residues. The CDR3 DNA follows: TGCGCCAGCAGCTTGGCCGTAGGGGGGACCCAGTACTTC. It is translated as CASSLAVGGTQYF. Complete variable domain (other parts from reference TRBV5-1 and TRBJ2-5): KAGVTQTPRYLIKTRGQQVTLSCSPISGHRSVSWYQQTPGQGLQFLFEYFSETQRNKGNFPGRFSGRQFSNSRSEMNVSTLELGDSALYLCASSLAVGGTQYFGPGTRLLVL.

V gene TRBV29-1 combines with J gene TRBJ2-3; the D gene is possibly TRBD2 (6 bases). CDR1 is SQVTM, CDR2 ANQGSEA, per germline. Trimming removed 4 bases from V and 2 bases from J, with 19 bases in between. The CDR3 has 16 amino acids. The CDR3 protein is CSVVPGSSANTDTQYF. CDR3 bases: TGCAGCGTTGTCCCCGGGAGTAGTGCCAACACAGATACGCAGTATTTT.

Worth noting for this clone: This sample includes further DNA sequences coding for the same CDR3. This chain connects TRBV28 to TRBJ2-2, with unresolved D. The CDR3 runs to 13 residues. V lost 2 bases to trimming and J lost 5 bases, with 6 bases between them. Germline CDR1 MDHEN, CDR2 SYDVKM. Written as DNA, the CDR3 is TGTGCCAGCAGTTTAGATGGTACCGGGGAGCTGTTTTTT. Translated, it gives CASSLDGTGELFF.

This chain joins TRBV6-6 and TRBJ1-5; D gene unclear. The CDR3 contains 15 residues. CDR1 is MNHNY, CDR2 SVGAGI, per germline (reference sequence). Trimming cost V 6 bases and J 2 bases, with 14 bases left between them. The CDR3 region is CASRGIGNGNQPQHF. The CDR3 DNA reads TGTGCCAGCAGGGGAATTGGGAACGGCAATCAGCCCCAGCATTTT.

The V gene is TRBV15, the J gene TRBJ2-2; possible D gene TRBD1, 5 bases. The CDR3 is made up of 14 amino acids. The V end was cut by 8 bases, the J end by 3 bases, with 13 bases between. Per germline, CDR1 LNHNV and CDR2 YYDKDF (reference sequence). The CDR3 coding sequence is TGTGCCACCGGAGTTCAGGGATACACCGGGGAGCTGTTTTTT. The encoded protein is CATGVQGYTGELFF.

In its sample, this clone was seen a few times. This chain connects TRBV7-2 to TRBJ1-2; D may be TRBD1 (5 bases). This CDR3 comprises 14 residues. Germline CDR1 reads SGHTA; CDR2 reads FQGNSA. V gave up 5 bases and J gave up 4 bases, with 14 bases separating them. Written as DNA, the CDR3 is TGTGCCAGCAGCGCACGCTTGGACATCTATGGCTACACCTTC. This sequence encodes CASSARLDIYGYTF.

This rearrangement joins TRBV5-1 to TRBJ2-3; D is unclear. Germline V CDR1 and CDR2: SGHRS, YFSETQ. Trimming pared 0 bases from V and 6 bases from J, leaving 11 bases between. This CDR3 region has 14 residues. Here the CDR3 DNA reads TGCGCCAGCAGCTTGGAGGTTGTTTGGGATACGCAGTATTTT. Translating gives CASSLEVVWDTQYF.

The chain uses TRBV10-3 and TRBJ1-5; D may be TRBD1 (6 bases). This CDR3 is 14 amino acids long. Germline V gene data show CDR1 as ENHRY and CDR2 as SYGVKD. V lost 6 bases, J lost 4 bases, and 13 bases lay in between. CDR3 DNA: TGTGCCATCAGGGAAGGACAGCCAAATCAGCCCCAGCATTTT. Protein product: CAIREGQPNQPQHF.

This clone was seen a handful of times. The chain couples TRBV28 to TRBJ1-4; the match to TRBD1 covers 9 bases. CDR3 size: 16 residues. With V trimmed by 5 bases and J by 6 bases, 10 bases remained unmatched. CDR1 is MDHEN, CDR2 SYDVKM, per germline. CDR3: CASSPSQGASDEKLFF. The CDR3, as DNA: TGTGCCAGCAGTCCCTCACAGGGGGCATCGGATGAAAAACTGTTTTTT.

V gene TRBV10-3 combines with J gene TRBJ1-4; D unresolved. Looked up from germline, CDR1 is ENHRY and CDR2 is SYGVKD. Trimming took 0 bases from V and 9 from J, leaving 14 bases between them. The CDR3 loop spans 15 amino acids. CDR3 loop: CAISESTGLDKKLFF. The DNA of the CDR3 is TGTGCCATCAGTGAGTCGACTGGGCTGGATAAAAAACTGTTTTTT.

V is TRBV10-3 and J is TRBJ2-1, with D unclear. CDR3 length equals 13 residues. Deletions cut 10 bases from V and 6 bases from J, with 16 bases between. Germline lookup yields CDR1 ENHRY and CDR2 SYGVKD. CDR3 sequence reads: CATLSQVGNEQFF. In DNA, the CDR3 is TGTGCCACCCTCTCTCAAGTGGGCAATGAGCAGTTCTTC.